Listed here are 22 T cell receptor beta chains from one sample, sequenced in a study of T cells expressing NK-cell markers. TCRdb re-called the 5' RACE reads, yielding one record per CDR3 amino acid sequence without DNA. This sample contains a few hundred thousand distinct CDR3 sequences. Sequencing used blood T cells: a sorted CD56 or NKG2C T cell subset, CD4+ or CD8+ T cells, or bulk PBMC T cells (not recorded which). These receptors were collected from a man aged 18-69 years in good health.

The genes are TRBV28 and TRBJ2-3; without DNA, the TCRdb call of TRBD2 cannot be checked. Per germline, CDR1 MDHEN and CDR2 SYDVKM. The CDR3 extends over 18 amino acids. The CDR3 sequence: CASSTPWTSGEGTDTQYF.

The chain recombines TRBV20-1 with TRBJ2-1; TCRdb names TRBD1, which stays unverified in the absence of DNA. From germline, CDR1 is DFQATT and CDR2 SNEGSKA (reference sequence). The CDR3 sequence is 17 residues long. This CDR3 is CSASPLRGGASYNEQFF.

The V and J genes are TRBV12-3 or TRBV12-4 and TRBJ2-2; the D call of TRBD2 rests on TCRdb alone, since no DNA is present to check it. The CDR3 totals 16 residues. The CDR3 reads CASSTGTRLATGELFF.

The gene calls are TRBV6-1 and TRBJ1-4; TCRdb's D gene call, TRBD1, goes unchecked for lack of DNA. There are 18 residues in the CDR3. CDR1 and CDR2 (germline): MNHNS, SASEGT. The CDR3: CASSEKPRDSATNEKLFF.

The rearrangement joins TRBV5-5 to TRBJ2-2; with no DNA, the TCRdb D assignment of TRBD2 cannot be verified. The CDR3 spans 16 residues. The germline V gene encodes CDR1 SGHKS and CDR2 YYEKEE (reference sequence). CDR3 region: CASSLEGWPNTGELFF.

This chain links TRBV7-3 with TRBJ2-3. The CDR3 totals 13 residues. The germline CDR1 and CDR2 sequences are SGHTA and FQGTGA. The CDR3 loop is CASSSGVPDTQYF. Combining the CDR3 with reference TRBV7-3 and TRBJ2-3 gives the whole variable domain GAGVSQTPSNKVTEKGKYVELRCDPISGHTALYWYRQSLGQGPEFLIYFQGTGAADDSGLPNDRFFAVRPEGSVSTLKIQRTERGDSAVYLCASSSGVPDTQYFGPGTRLTVL.

The chain carries TRBV20-1 and TRBJ1-6; TCRdb gives TRBD1 as the D gene, but with no DNA this cannot be confirmed. Per germline, CDR1 DFQATT and CDR2 SNEGSKA (reference sequence). The CDR3 sequence is 15 residues long. CDR3 amino acids: CSARRDRLPNSPLHF.

This chain uses TRBV6-1 with TRBJ2-1; TCRdb selects TRBD1, and the lack of DNA leaves this call unchecked. Germline-derived CDR1 and CDR2 are MNHNS and SASEGT. The CDR3 is 14 amino acids. CDR3 region: CASSAGRDYNEQFF.

The genes are TRBV5-1 and TRBJ1-2. This CDR3 comprises 14 residues. Germline lookup yields CDR1 SGHRS and CDR2 YFSETQ. Here the CDR3 reads CASSLASWNYGYTF.

This chain uses TRBV18 with TRBJ2-7. Germline values: CDR1 KGHSH, CDR2 LQKENI. This CDR3 has 13 residues. This chain's CDR3 is CASSPPATYEQYF.

The rearrangement joins TRBV5-4 to TRBJ2-1. There are 15 residues in the CDR3. Germline-derived CDR1 and CDR2 are SGHNT and YYREEE (reference sequence). CDR3 loop: CASSLDYPSYNEQFF.

This chain connects TRBV7-2 to TRBJ2-3; TCRdb's assignment of TRBD1 cannot be checked, as there is no DNA. The CDR3 is made up of 14 amino acids. Germline V CDR1 and CDR2: SGHTA, FQGNSA. The CDR3 here is CASSLSPGRDTQYF.

This chain connects TRBV7-8 to TRBJ2-3; there is no DNA to check the TCRdb D call of TRBD2. The CDR3 is 18 residues long. Germline lookup yields CDR1 SGHVS and CDR2 FQNEAQ. CDR3 protein: CASSPRGVGGVKTDTQYF.

The chain carries TRBV20-1 and TRBJ2-5; the D call of TRBD1 rests on TCRdb alone, since no DNA is present to check it. CDR3 length: 14 residues. Germline CDR1 and CDR2: DFQATT and SNEGSKA (reference sequence). CDR3 region: CSASGGGSLETQYF.

V is TRBV7-9 and J is TRBJ2-7; TCRdb selects TRBD1, and the lack of DNA leaves this call unchecked. The CDR3 is made up of 16 amino acids. The V gene's germline CDR1 is SEHNR and CDR2 FQNEAQ (reference sequence). The CDR3: CASSLRGLIYPYEQYF. Complete variable domain (other parts from reference TRBV7-9 and TRBJ2-7): DTGVSQNPRHKITKRGQNVTFRCDPISEHNRLYWYRQTLGQGPEFLTYFQNEAQLEKSRLLSDRFSAERPKGSFSTLEIQRTEQGDSAMYLCASSLRGLIYPYEQYFGPGTRLTVT.

The chain is built from TRBV20-1 and TRBJ1-1; absent DNA, TCRdb's TRBD1 call cannot be checked. There are 18 residues in the CDR3. Germline V lookup: CDR1 DFQATT, CDR2 SNEGSKA (reference sequence). This CDR3 reads CSARDLTGGWGVNTEAFF.

The CDR3 sequence: CATSRDQPPNQPQHF. The V and J genes are TRBV15 and TRBJ1-5. CDR3 length: 15 amino acids. CDR1 is LNHNV, CDR2 YYDKDF, per germline (reference sequence).

The rearrangement links TRBV6-2 or TRBV6-3 to TRBJ1-5; TCRdb indicates TRBD1, and absent DNA this call remains unverified. The CDR3 runs 16 residues. Germline V gives CDR1 MNHEY, CDR2 SVGEGT. CDR3 sequence: CASNHHPDRGNQPQHF.

This chain connects TRBV20-1 to TRBJ2-7; as DNA is missing, the TRBD1 call by TCRdb cannot be tested. This CDR3 has 12 residues. CDR1 and CDR2 from the germline V gene are DFQATT and SNEGSKA (reference sequence). CDR3 residues: CSAGLGTYEQYF.

CDR3: CASSRTGGRYTEAFF. The gene calls are TRBV5-1 and TRBJ1-1; TCRdb's D call, TRBD1, is unchecked because there is no DNA. The germline V gene encodes CDR1 SGHRS and CDR2 YFSETQ. CDR3 length: 15 residues.

V is TRBV5-1 and J is TRBJ2-1. This CDR3 is 16 amino acids long. Germline-derived CDR1 and CDR2 are SGHRS and YFSETQ. The CDR3 sequence is CASSKNPQPSYNEQFF.

The rearrangement joins TRBV24-1 to TRBJ1-1. Germline loops: CDR1 KGHDR, CDR2 SFDVKD. The CDR3 runs to 11 residues. The CDR3 reads CAPTVNTEAFF.